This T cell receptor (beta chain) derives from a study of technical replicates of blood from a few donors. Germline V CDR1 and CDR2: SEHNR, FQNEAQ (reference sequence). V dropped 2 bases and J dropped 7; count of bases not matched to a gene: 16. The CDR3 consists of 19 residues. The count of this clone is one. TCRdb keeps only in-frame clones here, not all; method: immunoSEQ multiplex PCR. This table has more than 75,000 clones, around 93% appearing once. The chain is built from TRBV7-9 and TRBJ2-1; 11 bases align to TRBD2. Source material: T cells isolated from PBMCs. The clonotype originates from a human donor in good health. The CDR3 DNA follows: TGTGCCAGCAGCTTATCCTTTCCCCTACTAGCGGGGGCCAAGAATGAGCAGTTCTTC. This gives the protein CASSLSFPLLAGAKNEQFF.